Shown below are 18 T cell receptor beta chains from a single sample sequenced in a study of cytomegalovirus exposure and HLA in healthy donors. The study ran its PCR with 60 Vbeta and 13 Jbeta primers. TCRdb keeps only in-frame clones here, not all; method: immunoSEQ multiplex PCR. The data hold 100,000 to 150,000 clones, with around 83% observed a single time. The material sequenced was PBMCs. Receptors originate from a woman aged 18-29 years in good health and CMV-seropositive.

The chain has TRBV2 and TRBJ1-1; TRBD1 aligns across 12 bases. The CDR3 is 15 residues long. With 6 bases clipped from V and 2 bases from J, the junction kept 4 bases outside the gene matches. Germline V gene data show CDR1 as SNHLY and CDR2 as FYNNEI. The DNA of the CDR3 is TGTGCCAGCAGGCTGGGGACAGGGGGCAACACTGAAGCTTTCTTT. Its protein product is CASRLGTGGNTEAFF.

This clone was observed once. The V and J genes are TRBV7-2 and TRBJ2-1; TRBD2 might be the D (7 bases). The V end lost 4 bases, the J end lost 3 bases, and 13 bases lay between the germline ends. The CDR3 runs 15 residues. Germline assignment: CDR1 SGHTA and CDR2 FQGNSA. As DNA, the CDR3 is TGTGCCAGCAGCTCCGGGGGCGGGAGCTACAATGAGCAGTTCTTC. Amino acids: CASSSGGGSYNEQFF.

CDR3 in DNA: TGTGCCAGTAGTCAACTGACGGGACAGGGTGGAGAAAAACTGTTTTTT. Translation: CASSQLTGQGGEKLFF. The V gene is TRBV19, the J gene TRBJ1-4; 9 bases match TRBD1. This CDR3 is 16 amino acids long. CDR1 and CDR2 (germline): LNHDA, SQIVND (reference sequence). The junction had 12 bases not matched to a gene; V was cut back by 5 bases and J by 8 bases.

The rearrangement uses TRBV6-5 and TRBJ2-7; D uncertain. The length of the CDR3 is 11 residues. CDR1 and CDR2 from the germline V gene are MNHEY and SVGAGI. The V end was cut by 7 bases, the J end by 4 bases, with 8 bases between. The CDR3 protein is CASTEEYEQYF. For the CDR3, the DNA is TGTGCCAGCACCGAAGAGTACGAGCAGTACTTC.

The rearrangement links TRBV28 to TRBJ1-2; D is unresolved. The CDR3 extends over 14 amino acids. Looked up from germline, CDR1 is MDHEN and CDR2 is SYDVKM. Trimming cost V 2 bases and J 2 bases, with 9 bases left between them. DNA of the CDR3: TGTGCCAGCAGTTTACGACAACCCAACTATGGCTACACCTTC. Its translation is CASSLRQPNYGYTF.

This clone was detected only once. J is TRBJ1-2 and V is TRBV2; 8 bases match TRBD1. The CDR3 contains 13 residues. Germline V gene data show CDR1 as SNHLY and CDR2 as FYNNEI. V trimming: 6 bases; J trimming: 5 bases; junction bases outside the gene matches: 5. CDR3 sequence: CASRTGDWYGYTF. The CDR3 region has the DNA TGTGCCAGCAGGACAGGGGATTGGTATGGCTACACCTTC. Drawing the rest from reference TRBV2 and TRBJ1-2, the complete variable domain is EPEVTQTPSHQVTQMGQEVILRCVPISNHLYFYWYRQILGQKVEFLVSFYNNEISEKSEIFDDQFSVERPDGSNFTLKIRSTKLEDSAMYFCASRTGDWYGYTFGSGTRLTVV.

The CDR3 DNA reads TGTGCCAGCAGCTTAGAGGGGAGGACGCAGTATTTT. Residues: CASSLEGRTQYF. J is TRBJ2-3 and V is TRBV7-9; a possible D gene is TRBD2 (6 bases). V shed 1 base and J shed 9 bases, with 8 bases lying between them. The CDR3 length is 12 residues. Germline V gene sequence: CDR1 SEHNR, CDR2 FQNEAQ (reference sequence).

This rearrangement joins TRBV6-1 to TRBJ1-2, with TRBD1 as a possible D gene (6 bases). The CDR3 totals 14 residues. Germline-derived CDR1 and CDR2 are MNHNS and SASEGT. The V gene lost 2 bases and the J gene lost 4 bases, with 11 bases spanning the gap. The CDR3 is CASSEHRASYGYTF. The DNA for the CDR3 is TGTGCCAGCAGTGAACACAGGGCCAGCTATGGCTACACCTTC.

This clone was seen only a few times. The V gene is TRBV30, the J gene TRBJ1-5, with D possibly matching TRBD1 (5 bases). Trimming left V 2 bases short and J 0 bases short, with 8 bases between. This CDR3 region has 14 residues. Per the germline V gene, CDR1 is GTSNPN and CDR2 is SVGIG (reference sequence). In nucleotides, the CDR3 is TGTGCCTGGAGTAAGGGGTATAGCAATCAGCCCCAGCATTTT. As protein: CAWSKGYSNQPQHF.

V and J are TRBV6-5 and TRBJ2-1, with 8 nucleotides matching TRBD2. Trimming removed 2 bases from V and 3 bases from J; junction bases left unmatched: 6. The germline V gene encodes CDR1 MNHEY and CDR2 SVGAGI. The CDR3 covers 16 residues. The CDR3 sequence: CASSYTSGGLYNEQFF. CDR3 nucleotide sequence: TGTGCCAGCAGTTACACCAGCGGGGGCCTCTACAATGAGCAGTTCTTC.

The chain joins TRBV2 to TRBJ2-2, with a tentative D call TRBD2 (5 bases). V was shortened by 6 bases and J by 1 base, with 6 bases between the two germline ends. This CDR3 spans 13 amino acids. Per germline, CDR1 SNHLY and CDR2 FYNNEI. The CDR3 nucleotides read TGTGCCAGCAGCGAGGGGAACACCGGGGAGCTGTTTTTT. It specifies CASSEGNTGELFF.

The J gene is TRBJ2-1, the V gene TRBV2; 10 bases align to TRBD2. Germline CDR1 is SNHLY and CDR2 is FYNNEI. Trimming at V came to 2 bases and at J to 7 bases, leaving 8 bases not matched to a gene. The CDR3 sequence is 16 residues long. The CDR3 region has the DNA TGTGCCAGCAGTGAAAGCGGGGGGGCCGGAAGGAATGAGCAGTTCTTC. Translation gives CASSESGGAGRNEQFF.

The V call is TRBV27, the J call TRBJ1-5; TRBD1 agrees at 8 bases. Germline CDR1 MNHEY, CDR2 SMNVEV (reference sequence). This CDR3 has 15 residues. V lost 6 bases to trimming and J lost 2 bases; unmatched junction nucleotides: 6. This CDR3 is CASSGGQGGNQPQHF. The CDR3 bases are TGTGCCAGCAGCGGAGGACAGGGTGGCAATCAGCCCCAGCATTTT.

V and J are TRBV2 and TRBJ2-3; 7 bases are a match to TRBD2. The germline CDR1 and CDR2 sequences are SNHLY and FYNNEI. The CDR3 runs 14 residues. Trimming at V came to 7 bases and at J to 5 bases, leaving 9 bases not matched to a gene. CDR3 region: CASKFYRGEDTQYF. The CDR3 DNA sequence: TGTGCCAGCAAATTTTATCGGGGGGAAGATACGCAGTATTTT.

The rearrangement uses TRBV5-4 and TRBJ1-2; 9 nucleotides match TRBD1. This CDR3 is built from 16 residues. The V and J ends lost 5 bases and 0 bases, in that order; junction bases with no gene match: 8. The germline gives CDR1 SGHNT, CDR2 YYREEE (reference sequence). DNA of the CDR3: TGTGCCAGCAGTGAGCCGGGACAGGGAACTAACTATGGCTACACCTTC. Protein product: CASSEPGQGTNYGYTF.

V gene TRBV5-7 combines with J gene TRBJ1-3, with 11 bases matching TRBD1. TRBV5-7 is assigned to the ORF class and has an uncertain function. The CDR3 totals 17 residues. After removal of 4 bases from V and 4 bases from J, the junction contained 10 bases not matched to a gene. Written as DNA, the CDR3 is TGTGCCAGCAGCGTAGGGGACAGGGGGTTTTCCGGAAACACCATATATTTT. Translation gives CASSVGDRGFSGNTIYF.

This clone has only one observation. The genes are TRBV6-1 and TRBJ1-2, with TRBD1 identical over 10 bases. J gave up 8 bases and V 3 bases, and 3 bases lay outside the gene matches. Germline assignment: CDR1 MNHNS and CDR2 SASEGT. There are 13 residues in the CDR3. The CDR3 reads CASSDGTGVGYTF. The CDR3 nucleotides read TGTGCCAGCAGTGACGGGACAGGGGTCGGCTACACCTTC.

This chain's CDR3 is CASGRIDRALYGYTF. DNA for the CDR3: TGCGCCAGCGGACGGATCGACAGGGCCCTCTATGGCTACACCTTC. The chain employs TRBV23-1 and TRBJ1-2, with 7 nucleotides matching TRBD1. TRBV23-1 is an ORF; its function is uncertain. The CDR3 has 15 amino acids. V dropped 8 bases and J dropped 4; count of bases not matched to a gene: 13.